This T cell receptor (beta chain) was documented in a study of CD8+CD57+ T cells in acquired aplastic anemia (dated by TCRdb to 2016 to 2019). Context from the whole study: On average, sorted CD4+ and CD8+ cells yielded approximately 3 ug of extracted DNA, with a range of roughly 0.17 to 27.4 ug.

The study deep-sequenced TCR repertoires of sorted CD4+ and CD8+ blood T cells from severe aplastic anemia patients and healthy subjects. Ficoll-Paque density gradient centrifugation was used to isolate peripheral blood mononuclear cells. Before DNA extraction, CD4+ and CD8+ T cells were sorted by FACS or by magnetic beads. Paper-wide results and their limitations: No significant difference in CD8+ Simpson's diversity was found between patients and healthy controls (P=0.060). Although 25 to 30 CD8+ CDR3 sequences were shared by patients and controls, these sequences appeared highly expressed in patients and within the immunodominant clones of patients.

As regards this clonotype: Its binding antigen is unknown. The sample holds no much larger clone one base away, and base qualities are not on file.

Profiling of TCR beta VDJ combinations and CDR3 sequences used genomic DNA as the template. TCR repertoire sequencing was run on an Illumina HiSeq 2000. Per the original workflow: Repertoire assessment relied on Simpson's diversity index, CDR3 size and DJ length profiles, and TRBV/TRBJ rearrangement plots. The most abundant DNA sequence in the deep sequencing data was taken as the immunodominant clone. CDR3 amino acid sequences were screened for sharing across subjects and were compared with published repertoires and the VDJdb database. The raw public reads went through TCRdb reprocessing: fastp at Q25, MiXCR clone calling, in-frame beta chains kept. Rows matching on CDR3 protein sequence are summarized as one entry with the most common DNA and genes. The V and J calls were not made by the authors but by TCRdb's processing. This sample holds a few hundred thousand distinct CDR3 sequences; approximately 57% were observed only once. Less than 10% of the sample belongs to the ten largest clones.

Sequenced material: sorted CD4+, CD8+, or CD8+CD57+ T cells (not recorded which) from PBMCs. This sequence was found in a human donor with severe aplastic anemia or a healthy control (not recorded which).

The CDR3 protein sequence reads: CSAPSEIRSPLHF. The nucleotides read TGCAGTGCCCCGTCCGAAATCCGCTCACCCCTCCACTTT. The chain is made from TRBV20-1 and TRBJ1-6; the D gene cannot be resolved reliably. Inclusive of the bounding cysteine and phenylalanine, the CDR3 is 13 residues long. Kept here is only the CDR3 DNA, which spans 39 bases and is read in frame from base 1. From a lookup of the germline V gene (reference sequence), CDR1 and CDR2 are DFQATT and SNEGSKA. V is cut by 6 bases and J by 10 bases, and the space between the germline ends is 16 bases.